Listed below are T cell receptor beta chains from one sample, sequenced in a study of regulatory T cells in long-lasting Graves disease. TCRdb itself ran the multiplex PCR reads through MiXCR, one entry per CDR3 protein. The table has about 420,000 distinct CDR3 sequences, around 20% seen once. The specimen comprised peripheral blood mononuclear cells (PBMCs), sampled when the disease was refractory, from a patient treated with antithyroid drugs. These receptor sequences come from a female donor with Graves disease. Both conserved end residues are trimmed from each CDR3.

v_call: TRBV20-1; j_call: TRBJ2-7; cdr3_aa: SARDVIGTGADEQY
v_call: TRBV6-4; j_call: TRBJ2-2; cdr3_aa: ASIDPNTGELF
v_call: TRBV6-9; j_call: TRBJ1-6; cdr3_aa: ASSYGREINSPLH
v_call: TRBV28; j_call: TRBJ2-1; cdr3_aa: ASRDNSGRNNEQF
v_call: TRBV15; j_call: TRBJ1-4; cdr3_aa: ATDNSGEKLF
v_call: TRBV6-1; j_call: TRBJ1-1; cdr3_aa: ASSGRTAPNTEAF
v_call: TRBV29-1; j_call: TRBJ2-7; cdr3_aa: SVRLAGSSYEQY
v_call: TRBV28; j_call: TRBJ2-5; cdr3_aa: ASRFGGRWETQY
v_call: TRBV20-1; j_call: TRBJ2-3; cdr3_aa: SARVEGGHTDTQY
v_call: TRBV20-1; j_call: TRBJ2-1; cdr3_aa: SARELAGTYNEQF
v_call: TRBV7-2; j_call: TRBJ1-1; cdr3_aa: ASSPLRGQENTEAF